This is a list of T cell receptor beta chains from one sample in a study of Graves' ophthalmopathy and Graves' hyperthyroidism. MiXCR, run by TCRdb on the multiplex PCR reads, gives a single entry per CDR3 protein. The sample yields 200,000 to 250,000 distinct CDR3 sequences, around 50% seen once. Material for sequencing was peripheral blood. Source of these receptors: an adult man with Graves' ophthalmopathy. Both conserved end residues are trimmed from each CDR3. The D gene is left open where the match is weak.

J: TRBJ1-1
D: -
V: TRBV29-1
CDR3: SVVGGLTEAF

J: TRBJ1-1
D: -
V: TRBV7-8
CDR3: ASSLIQGNTEAF

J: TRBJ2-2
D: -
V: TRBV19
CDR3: ASSIVTHGELF

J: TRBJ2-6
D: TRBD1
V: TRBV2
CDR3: AGGQAGANVLT

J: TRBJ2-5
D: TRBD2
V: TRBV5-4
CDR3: ASSLGLAGTRQETQY

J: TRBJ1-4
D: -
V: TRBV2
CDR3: ASPPSLSTNEKLF

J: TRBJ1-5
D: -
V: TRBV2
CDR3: ASSSLAGADEH

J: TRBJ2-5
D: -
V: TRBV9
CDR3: ASSAWGETQY

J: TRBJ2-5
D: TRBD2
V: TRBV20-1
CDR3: SARDGLAGEETQY

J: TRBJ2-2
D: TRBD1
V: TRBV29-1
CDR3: SHIRQGAGTGELF

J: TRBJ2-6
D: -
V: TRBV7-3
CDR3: ASSPVGANVLT

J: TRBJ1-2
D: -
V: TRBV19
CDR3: ASSSQIYYGYT

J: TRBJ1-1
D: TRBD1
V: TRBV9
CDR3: ASSVGVQRTGEAF

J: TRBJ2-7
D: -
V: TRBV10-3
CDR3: AISEVGGSEQY

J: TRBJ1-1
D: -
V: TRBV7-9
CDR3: ASSFSGRMNTEAF

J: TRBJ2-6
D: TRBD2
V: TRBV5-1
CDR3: ASSLGLAGAPAT

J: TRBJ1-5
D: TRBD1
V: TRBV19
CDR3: ASSGTVNQPQH

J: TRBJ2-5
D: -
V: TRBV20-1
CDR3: SARVPLAQGSETQY

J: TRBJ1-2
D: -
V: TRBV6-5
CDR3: ASTTGTTNYGYT

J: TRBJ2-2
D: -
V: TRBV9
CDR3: ASSVGENTGELF

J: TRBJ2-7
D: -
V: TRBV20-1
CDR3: SARSPTGEEEQY